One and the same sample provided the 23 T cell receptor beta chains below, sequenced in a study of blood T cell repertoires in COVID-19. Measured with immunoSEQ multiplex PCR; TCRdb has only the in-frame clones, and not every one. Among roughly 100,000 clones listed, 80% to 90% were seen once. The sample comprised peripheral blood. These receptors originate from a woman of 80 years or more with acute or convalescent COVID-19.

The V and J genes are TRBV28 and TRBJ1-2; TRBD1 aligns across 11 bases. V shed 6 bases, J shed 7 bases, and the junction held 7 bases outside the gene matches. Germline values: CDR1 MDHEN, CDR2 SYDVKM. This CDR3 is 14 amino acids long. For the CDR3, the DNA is TGTGCCAGCAGGCAGGACAGGGGGCGTTCTGGCTACACCTTC. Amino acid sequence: CASRQDRGRSGYTF.

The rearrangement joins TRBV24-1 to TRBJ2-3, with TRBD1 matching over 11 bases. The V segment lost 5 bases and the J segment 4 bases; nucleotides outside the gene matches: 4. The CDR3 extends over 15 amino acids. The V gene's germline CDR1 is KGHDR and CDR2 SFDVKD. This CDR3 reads CATSGSGQGADTQYF. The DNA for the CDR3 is TGTGCCACCAGTGGCTCGGGACAGGGGGCAGATACGCAGTATTTT.

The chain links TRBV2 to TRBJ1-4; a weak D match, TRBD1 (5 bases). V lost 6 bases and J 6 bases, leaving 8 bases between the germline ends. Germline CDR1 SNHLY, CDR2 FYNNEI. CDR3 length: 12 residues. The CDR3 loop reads CASRGRDEKLFF. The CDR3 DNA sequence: TGTGCCAGCAGGGGCAGGGATGAAAAACTGTTTTTT. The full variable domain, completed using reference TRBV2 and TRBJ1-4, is EPEVTQTPSHQVTQMGQEVILRCVPISNHLYFYWYRQILGQKVEFLVSFYNNEISEKSEIFDDQFSVERPDGSNFTLKIRSTKLEDSAMYFCASRGRDEKLFFGSGTQLSVL.

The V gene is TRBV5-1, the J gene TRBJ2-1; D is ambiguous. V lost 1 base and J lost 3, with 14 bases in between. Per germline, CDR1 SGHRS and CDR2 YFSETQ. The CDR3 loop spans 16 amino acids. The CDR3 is CASSLNVRALYNEQFF. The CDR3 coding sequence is TGCGCCAGCAGCTTGAATGTACGAGCGCTCTACAATGAGCAGTTCTTC.

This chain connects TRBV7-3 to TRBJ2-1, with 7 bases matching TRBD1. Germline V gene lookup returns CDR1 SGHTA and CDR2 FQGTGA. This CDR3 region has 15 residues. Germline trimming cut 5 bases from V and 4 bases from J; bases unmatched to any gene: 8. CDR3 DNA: TGTGCCAGCAGCCAGGGGGTTGGTAAATACAATGAGCAGTTCTTC. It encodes CASSQGVGKYNEQFF.

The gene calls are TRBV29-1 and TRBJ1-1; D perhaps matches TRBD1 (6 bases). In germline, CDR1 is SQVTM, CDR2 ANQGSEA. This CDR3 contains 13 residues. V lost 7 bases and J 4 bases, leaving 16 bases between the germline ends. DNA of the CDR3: TGCAGCGGATCACAGGGTGGCGGCACTGAAGCTTTCTTT. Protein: CSGSQGGGTEAFF.

The CDR3 is CAITRGGSDTEAFF. In nucleotides, the CDR3 is TGTGCCATCACCCGGGGGGGATCGGACACTGAAGCTTTCTTT. The rearrangement links TRBV10-3 to TRBJ1-1; maybe TRBD1 (5 bases). V was cut by 7 bases and J by 3 bases, with 15 bases left in between. Per germline, CDR1 ENHRY and CDR2 SYGVKD. CDR3 length: 14 residues.

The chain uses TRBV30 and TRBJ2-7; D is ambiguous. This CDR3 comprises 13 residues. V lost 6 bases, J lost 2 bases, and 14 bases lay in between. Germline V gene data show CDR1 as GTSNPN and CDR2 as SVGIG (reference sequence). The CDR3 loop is CACRRLPTYEQYF. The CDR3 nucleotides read TGTGCCTGTAGAAGACTTCCTACCTACGAGCAGTACTTC.

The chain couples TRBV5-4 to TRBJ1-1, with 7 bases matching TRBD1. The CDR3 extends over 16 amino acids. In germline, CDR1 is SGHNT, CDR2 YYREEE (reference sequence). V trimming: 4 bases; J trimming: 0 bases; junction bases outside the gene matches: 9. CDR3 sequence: CASSKWGTALNTEAFF. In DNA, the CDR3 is TGTGCCAGCAGCAAGTGGGGGACAGCTTTGAACACTGAAGCTTTCTTT.

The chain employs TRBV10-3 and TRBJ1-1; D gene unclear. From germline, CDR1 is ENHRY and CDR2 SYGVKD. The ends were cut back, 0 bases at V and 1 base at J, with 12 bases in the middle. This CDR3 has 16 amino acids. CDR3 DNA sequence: TGTGCCATCAGTGAGTCGTCTAAGTCCCCGAACACTGAAGCTTTCTTT. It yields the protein CAISESSKSPNTEAFF.

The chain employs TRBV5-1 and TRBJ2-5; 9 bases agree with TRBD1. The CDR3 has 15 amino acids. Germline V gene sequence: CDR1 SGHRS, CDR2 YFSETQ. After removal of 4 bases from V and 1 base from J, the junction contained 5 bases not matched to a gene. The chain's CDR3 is CASSPGQGPQETQYF. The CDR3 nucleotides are TGCGCCAGCAGCCCAGGACAGGGGCCCCAAGAGACCCAGTACTTC.

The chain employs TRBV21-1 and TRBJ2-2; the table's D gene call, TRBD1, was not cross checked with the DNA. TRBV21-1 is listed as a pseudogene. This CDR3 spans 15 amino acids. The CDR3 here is CASRLGTGRTGELFF. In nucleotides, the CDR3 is TGTGCCAGCAGACTAGGGACAGGGCGTACCGGGGAGCTGTTTTTT.

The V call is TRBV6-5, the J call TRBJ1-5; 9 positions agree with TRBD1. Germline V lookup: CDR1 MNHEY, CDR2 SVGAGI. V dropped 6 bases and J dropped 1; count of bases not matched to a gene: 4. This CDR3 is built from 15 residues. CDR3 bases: TGTGCCAGCAGGAGACAGGGGGGAAGCAATCAGCCCCAGCATTTT. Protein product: CASRRQGGSNQPQHF.

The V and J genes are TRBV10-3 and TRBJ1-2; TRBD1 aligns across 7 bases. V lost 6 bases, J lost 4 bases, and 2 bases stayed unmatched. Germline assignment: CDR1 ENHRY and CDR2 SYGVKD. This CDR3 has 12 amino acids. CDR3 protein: CAIRGGGYGYTF. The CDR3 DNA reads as TGTGCCATCAGAGGGGGCGGCTATGGCTACACCTTC.

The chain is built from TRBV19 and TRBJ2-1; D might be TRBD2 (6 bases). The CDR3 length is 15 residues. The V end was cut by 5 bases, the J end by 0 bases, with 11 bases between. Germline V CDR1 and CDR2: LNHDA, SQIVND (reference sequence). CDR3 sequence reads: CASSSDGSSYNEQFF. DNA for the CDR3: TGTGCCAGTAGTTCGGACGGGAGCTCCTACAATGAGCAGTTCTTC.

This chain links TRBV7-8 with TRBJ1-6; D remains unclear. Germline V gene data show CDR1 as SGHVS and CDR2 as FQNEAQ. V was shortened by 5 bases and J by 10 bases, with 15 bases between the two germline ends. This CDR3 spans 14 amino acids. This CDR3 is CASSTREIKSPLHF. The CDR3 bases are TGTGCCAGCAGCACCCGGGAAATTAAATCACCCCTCCACTTT.

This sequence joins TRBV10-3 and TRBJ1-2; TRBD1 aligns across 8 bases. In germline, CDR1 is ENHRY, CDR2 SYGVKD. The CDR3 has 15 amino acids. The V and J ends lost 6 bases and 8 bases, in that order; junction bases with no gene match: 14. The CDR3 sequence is CAISATGQANEGYTF. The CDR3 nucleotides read TGTGCCATCAGCGCCACGGGACAGGCTAATGAAGGCTACACCTTC.

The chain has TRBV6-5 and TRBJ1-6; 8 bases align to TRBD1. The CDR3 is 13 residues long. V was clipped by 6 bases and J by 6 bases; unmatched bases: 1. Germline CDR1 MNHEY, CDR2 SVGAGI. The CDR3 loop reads CASRGQGNSPLHF. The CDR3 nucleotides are TGTGCCAGCAGAGGACAGGGTAATTCACCCCTCCACTTT.

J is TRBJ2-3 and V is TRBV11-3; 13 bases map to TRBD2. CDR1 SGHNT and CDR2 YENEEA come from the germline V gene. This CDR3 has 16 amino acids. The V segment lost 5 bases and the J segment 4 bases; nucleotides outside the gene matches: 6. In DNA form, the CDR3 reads TGTGCCAGCAGCCCGCTGACTAGCGGGGGGTCAGATACGCAGTATTTT. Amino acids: CASSPLTSGGSDTQYF.

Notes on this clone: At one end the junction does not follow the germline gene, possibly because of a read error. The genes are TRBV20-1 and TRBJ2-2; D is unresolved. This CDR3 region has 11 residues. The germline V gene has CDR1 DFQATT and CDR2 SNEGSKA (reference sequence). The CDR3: CGAANTGELFF. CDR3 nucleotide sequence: TGTGGCGCGGCGAACACCGGGGAGCTGTTTTTT.

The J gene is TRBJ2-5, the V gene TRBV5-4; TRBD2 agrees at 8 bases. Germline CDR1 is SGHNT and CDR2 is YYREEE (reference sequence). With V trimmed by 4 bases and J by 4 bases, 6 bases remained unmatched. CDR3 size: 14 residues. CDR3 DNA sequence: TGTGCCAGCAGCCCCGGGGGGGCAGGAGAGACCCAGTACTTC. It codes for CASSPGGAGETQYF.

The CDR3 DNA reads TGTGCCAGCAGTTATTCGGACTTCACCGGGGAGCTGTTTTTT. Encoded protein: CASSYSDFTGELFF. The gene calls are TRBV28 and TRBJ2-2, with D perhaps TRBD2 (5 bases). Germline CDR1 MDHEN, CDR2 SYDVKM. The CDR3 extends over 14 amino acids. The germline V and J ends were trimmed by 4 bases and 4 bases, with 10 bases remaining between them.

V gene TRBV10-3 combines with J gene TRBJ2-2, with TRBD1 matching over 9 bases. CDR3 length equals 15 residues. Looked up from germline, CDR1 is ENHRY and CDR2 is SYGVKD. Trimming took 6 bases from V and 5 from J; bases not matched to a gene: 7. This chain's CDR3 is CAISRDRGYTGELFF. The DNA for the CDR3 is TGTGCCATCAGCCGAGACAGGGGGTATACCGGGGAGCTGTTTTTT.